This TCR beta chain was documented in a study of cytotoxic CD8 clonotypes in ibrutinib-treated CLL. Whole-study context: The response samples were taken once patients had been treated for a median of around eleven months, range 6 to 36.

V gave up 1 base and J gave up 11 bases, with 11 bases separating them. The CDR3 extends over 11 amino acids. In germline, CDR1 is DFQATT, CDR2 SNEGSKA (reference sequence). Sequenced by immunoSEQ multiplex PCR; TCRdb stores in-frame clones only, minus some. In the table there are about 310,000 clones, roughly 80% of which are singletons. The specimen comprised PBMCs, sampled before ibrutinib treatment. The sequence was collected from a human donor with chronic lymphocytic leukemia. The chain joins TRBV20-1 to TRBJ1-1, with D uncertain. The CDR3 DNA reads TGCAGTGCTAGAGCCCCTTCTGGGGCTTTCTTT. Residues: CSARAPSGAFF.